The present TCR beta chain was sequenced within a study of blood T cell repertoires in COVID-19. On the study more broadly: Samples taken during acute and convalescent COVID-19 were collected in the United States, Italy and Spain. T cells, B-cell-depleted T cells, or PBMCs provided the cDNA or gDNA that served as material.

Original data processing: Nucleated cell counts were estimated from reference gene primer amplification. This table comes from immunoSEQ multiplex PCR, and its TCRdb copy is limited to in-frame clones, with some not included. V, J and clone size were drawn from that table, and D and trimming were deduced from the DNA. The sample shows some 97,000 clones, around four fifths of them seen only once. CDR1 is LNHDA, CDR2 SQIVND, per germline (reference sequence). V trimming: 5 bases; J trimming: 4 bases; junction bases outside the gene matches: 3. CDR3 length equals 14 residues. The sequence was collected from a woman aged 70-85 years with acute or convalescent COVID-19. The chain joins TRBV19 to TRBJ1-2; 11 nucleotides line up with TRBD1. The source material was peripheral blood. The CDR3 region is CASSGTGGRYGYTF. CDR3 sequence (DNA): TGTGCCAGTAGTGGGACAGGGGGTCGCTATGGCTACACCTTC. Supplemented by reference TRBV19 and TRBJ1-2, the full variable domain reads DGGITQSPKYLFRKEGQNVTLSCEQNLNHDAMYWYRQDPGQGLRLIYYSQIVNDFQKGDIAEGYSVSREKKESFPLTVTSAQKNPTAFYLCASSGTGGRYGYTFGSGTRLTVV.